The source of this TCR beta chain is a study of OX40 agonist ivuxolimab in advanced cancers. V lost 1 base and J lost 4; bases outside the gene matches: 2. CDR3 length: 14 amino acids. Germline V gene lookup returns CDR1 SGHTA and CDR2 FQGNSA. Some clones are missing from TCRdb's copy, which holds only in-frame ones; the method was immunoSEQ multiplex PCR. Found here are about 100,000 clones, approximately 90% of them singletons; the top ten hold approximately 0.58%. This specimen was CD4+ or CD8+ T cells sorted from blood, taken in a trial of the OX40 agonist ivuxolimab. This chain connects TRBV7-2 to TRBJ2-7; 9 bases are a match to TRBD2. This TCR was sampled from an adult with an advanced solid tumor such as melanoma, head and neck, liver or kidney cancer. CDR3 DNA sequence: TGTGCCAGCAGCTTAGTTACTAGCGGGTACGAGCAGTACTTC. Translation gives CASSLVTSGYEQYF.